This T cell receptor (beta chain) was captured by sequencing in a study of cytomegalovirus exposure and HLA in healthy donors. Findings of the study overall: Immune exposure was documented only through CMV serostatus. A later analysis appeared to link common viral pathogens to several of the most significant clusters. Previously analyzed data showed that most TCR beta V segments were productive at a frequency of about 87% or about 30%.

The CDR3 runs to 15 residues. V was pared by 6 bases and J by 2 bases, with 6 bases of the junction left unmatched. Germline loops: CDR1 SGHTA, CDR2 FQGNSA. Of note for this clone: Its antigen is unidentified.

PCR was performed using 60 Vbeta and 13 Jbeta primers. Method: immunoSEQ multiplex PCR; TCRdb's copy keeps in-frame clones and lacks some. The table lists about 63,000 clones, 79% of them singletons. The chain combines TRBV7-2 with TRBJ2-5, with 10 bases aligning to TRBD2. Sequenced sample: PBMCs. This receptor was taken from a woman aged 25-40 years in good health and CMV-seronegative. DNA of the CDR3: TGTGCCAGCAGTCCTACTAGCGGGGTGCAAGAGACCCAGTACTTC. Translation gives CASSPTSGVQETQYF.